What follows are 24 T cell receptor beta chains derived from one specimen sequenced in a study of early T cells in non-severe SARS-CoV-2 infection. TCRdb analysed the 5' RACE reads with MiXCR anew, one entry per CDR3 protein. This sample has 40,000 to 60,000 distinct CDR3 sequences, with roughly 6.5% found just once. The source material was whole blood, sampled at baseline. The receptor source for this set is an adult who was a healthcare worker with PCR-confirmed SARS-CoV-2 infection or an uninfected control (not recorded which).

Many counts were recorded for this clonotype. This rearrangement joins TRBV6-1 to TRBJ1-1; D not resolved. The V end was cut by 0 bases, the J end by 3 bases, with 5 bases between. From germline, CDR1 is MNHNS and CDR2 SASEGT. The CDR3 totals 13 residues. The CDR3 loop is CASSEAGDTEAFF. In nucleotides, the CDR3 is TGTGCCAGCAGTGAAGCTGGCGACACTGAAGCTTTCTTT.

This clonotype was observed a few times. The rearrangement uses TRBV5-1 and TRBJ2-1; D is perhaps TRBD1 or TRBD2 (5 bases each). Deletions cut 3 bases from V and 6 bases from J, with 13 bases between. The CDR3 is 14 amino acids. Germline CDR1 is SGHRS and CDR2 is YFSETQ. In nucleotides, the CDR3 is TGCGCCAGCAGCTATGGGGGAAGCGCCAATGAGCAGTTCTTC. As protein: CASSYGGSANEQFF.

The chain links TRBV20-1 to TRBJ2-4, with TRBD1 as a possible D gene (6 bases). Germline CDR1 is DFQATT and CDR2 is SNEGSKA (reference sequence). The germline V and J ends were trimmed by 5 bases and 1 base, with 9 bases remaining between them. CDR3 size: 13 residues. The CDR3: CSAPGQAKNIQYF. CDR3 DNA: TGCAGTGCTCCTGGACAGGCCAAAAACATTCAGTACTTC.

This clonotype was seen repeatedly, ten times or more. This sequence joins TRBV30 and TRBJ1-1; 7 bases line up with TRBD1. The CDR3 totals 15 residues. CDR1 and CDR2 (germline): GTSNPN, SVGIG (reference sequence). With V trimmed by 0 bases and J by 8 bases, 12 bases remained unmatched. CDR3 residues: CAWSVGQEGLLEAFF. The CDR3 DNA reads as TGTGCCTGGAGTGTCGGACAGGAAGGACTCCTAGAAGCTTTCTTT.

This clonotype was counted many times. This chain uses TRBV5-4 with TRBJ1-2, with D perhaps TRBD1 (5 bases). Per the germline V gene, CDR1 is SGHNT and CDR2 is YYREEE (reference sequence). V was pared by 2 bases and J by 8 bases, with 16 bases between. The CDR3 is made up of 14 amino acids. CDR3: CASSFGQRQSGYTF. CDR3 DNA sequence: TGTGCCAGCAGCTTTGGGCAGCGACAGTCCGGCTACACCTTC.

The sample holds a few counts of this clonotype. The V gene is TRBV21-1, the J gene TRBJ1-1. TRBV21-1 is classified as a pseudogene. The CDR3 runs 15 residues. DNA for the CDR3: TGTGCCAGCAGCAATTTCGCGAGCCCGAACACTGAAGCTTTCTTT. Amino acid sequence: CASSNFASPNTEAFF.

The sample holds a few counts of this clonotype. The chain uses TRBV6-2 or TRBV6-3 and TRBJ1-3, with unresolved D. V was cut by 6 bases and J by 3 bases, with 6 bases left in between. CDR3 length: 12 amino acids. Germline V lookup: CDR1 MNHEY, CDR2 SVGEGT. The DNA for the CDR3 is TGTGCCAGCAGCTTCGGTGGAAACACCATATATTTT. It translates to CASSFGGNTIYF.

This CDR3 is CSASPDGGTDTQYF. The CDR3 region has the DNA TGCAGTGCTAGTCCAGACGGTGGCACAGATACGCAGTATTTT. This sequence joins TRBV20-1 and TRBJ2-3; D gene unclear. Trimming pared 3 bases from V and 1 base from J, leaving 11 bases between. The CDR3 sequence is 14 residues long. Germline-derived CDR1 and CDR2 are DFQATT and SNEGSKA (reference sequence).

Of note for this clonotype: The conserved phenylalanine or tryptophan normally closing the CDR3 is absent here, so this likely arose from a read error. The V and J genes are TRBV27 and TRBJ2-1, with 13 bases matching TRBD2. The CDR3 totals 18 residues. The junction had 12 bases not matched to a gene; V was cut back by 2 bases and J by 8 bases. From germline, CDR1 is MNHEY and CDR2 SMNVEV (reference sequence). The CDR3 sequence is CASSLRLLAGGPSYEQFS. Here the CDR3 DNA reads TGTGCCAGCAGTTTAAGATTACTAGCGGGGGGGCCATCGTATGAGCAGTTCTCC.

V gene TRBV6-6 combines with J gene TRBJ1-5; D is unclear. The germline V and J ends were trimmed by 0 bases and 3 bases, with 9 bases remaining between them. Germline V gene data show CDR1 as MNHNY and CDR2 as SVGAGI (reference sequence). The CDR3 consists of 15 residues. Here the CDR3 DNA reads TGTGCCAGCAGTTACTCTGAGAGCACCAATCAGCCCCAGCATTTT. As protein: CASSYSESTNQPQHF.

This clonotype was found many times. The V gene is TRBV5-5, the J gene TRBJ1-1; the D is unclear. The CDR3 extends over 14 amino acids. Germline V gene sequence: CDR1 SGHKS, CDR2 YYEKEE (reference sequence). Trimming removed 0 bases from V and 1 base from J, with 7 bases in between. Here the CDR3 reads CASSLVMGNTEAFF. CDR3 DNA: TGTGCCAGCAGCTTGGTAATGGGGAACACTGAAGCTTTCTTT. The full variable domain, rest sourced from reference TRBV5-5 and TRBJ1-1, is DAGVTQSPTHLIKTRGQQVTLRCSPISGHKSVSWYQQVLGQGPQFIFQYYEKEERGRGNFPDRFSARQFPNYSSELNVNALLLGDSALYLCASSLVMGNTEAFFGQGTRLTVV.

The sample holds many counts of this clonotype. This sequence joins TRBV5-8 and TRBJ2-7; 11 bases match TRBD1. From germline, CDR1 is SGHTS and CDR2 YDEGEE. The CDR3 consists of 15 residues. The trim removed 0 bases at V and 2 bases at J, leaving 1 base unmatched. This CDR3 reads CASSLGGQGAYEQYF. The DNA for the CDR3 is TGTGCCAGCAGCTTGGGGGGACAGGGGGCCTACGAGCAGTACTTC. Drawing the rest from reference TRBV5-8 and TRBJ2-7, the complete variable domain is EAGVTQSPTHLIKTRGQQATLRCSPISGHTSVYWYQQALGLGLQFLLWYDEGEERNRGNFPPRFSGRQFPNYSSELNVNALELEDSALYLCASSLGGQGAYEQYFGPGTRLTVT.

The chain combines TRBV18 with TRBJ2-7, with 8 bases identical to TRBD1. Germline V CDR1 and CDR2: KGHSH, LQKENI. Unmatched junction bases numbered 3, after V lost 5 bases and J lost 9 bases. This CDR3 has 11 residues. The CDR3 loop is CASSSQGGQYF. Written as DNA, the CDR3 is TGTGCCAGCTCATCACAGGGGGGGCAGTACTTC.

Many counts were recorded for this clonotype. CDR3 in amino acids: CASRTGLAGYTF. CDR3 nucleotide sequence: TGTGCCAGCAGAACAGGGTTGGCTGGCTACACCTTC. The chain combines TRBV6-5 with TRBJ1-2, with D possibly being TRBD1 (6 bases). This CDR3 region has 12 residues. Germline loops: CDR1 MNHEY, CDR2 SVGAGI. The V and J ends lost 6 bases and 7 bases respectively, with 12 bases between them.

The sample holds many counts of this clonotype. The chain has TRBV4-3 and TRBJ2-3, with 7 positions matching TRBD1. Trimming cost V 0 bases and J 4 bases; bases outside gene matches: 7. The CDR3 covers 16 residues. Germline assignment: CDR1 LGHNA and CDR2 YSLEER. The CDR3 loop is CASSQEDQGVPDTQYF. The DNA of the CDR3 is TGCGCCAGCAGCCAAGAGGACCAGGGGGTGCCAGATACGCAGTATTTT.

V is TRBV7-2 and J is TRBJ2-2, with TRBD2 matching 14 bases. CDR1 and CDR2 from the germline V gene are SGHTA and FQGNSA. The CDR3 is made up of 18 amino acids. J lost 2 bases, V lost 4 bases, and 6 bases had no gene match. CDR3 coding DNA: TGTGCCAGCAGCTCAGAGACTAGCGGGGGGGTAAACACCGGGGAGCTGTTTTTT. It codes for CASSSETSGGVNTGELFF.

V is TRBV7-6 and J is TRBJ2-7; possibly TRBD2 for D (6 bases). The germline V gene encodes CDR1 SGHVS and CDR2 FNYEAQ. The length of the CDR3 is 14 residues. The ends were cut back, 2 bases at V and 2 bases at J, with 10 bases in the middle. CDR3 sequence reads: CASSLSEGAYEQYF. The CDR3 coding sequence is TGTGCCAGCAGCTTATCGGAGGGAGCCTACGAGCAGTACTTC.

This chain joins TRBV7-9 and TRBJ2-2, with D possibly called TRBD1 or TRBD2 (5 bases each). V lost 5 bases, J lost 4 bases, and 14 bases lay in between. The CDR3 is 15 residues long. Germline CDR1 reads SEHNR; CDR2 reads FQNEAQ (reference sequence). The CDR3 loop reads CASSPLRGRTGELFF. CDR3 DNA sequence: TGTGCCAGCAGCCCCCTCCGGGGCCGCACCGGGGAGCTGTTTTTT. Supplemented by reference TRBV7-9 and TRBJ2-2, the full variable domain reads DTGVSQNPRHKITKRGQNVTFRCDPISEHNRLYWYRQTLGQGPEFLTYFQNEAQLEKSRLLSDRFSAERPKGSFSTLEIQRTEQGDSAMYLCASSPLRGRTGELFFGEGSRLTVL.

This clonotype was seen repeatedly, ten times or more. V and J are TRBV2 and TRBJ2-7; D call uncertain. The length of the CDR3 is 14 residues. With 6 bases removed from V and 6 bases from J, the gap between germline ends came to 18 bases. CDR1 and CDR2 (germline): SNHLY, FYNNEI. Here the CDR3 reads CASRGDPRQREQYF. Written as DNA, the CDR3 is TGTGCCAGCAGAGGCGACCCCCGGCAACGCGAGCAGTACTTC.

This clonotype was counted ten times or more. The chain uses TRBV27 and TRBJ2-7; 9 bases match TRBD1. The V gene end was trimmed by 8 bases and the J gene end by 5 bases; junction bases not matched to a gene: 10. The V gene's germline CDR1 is MNHEY and CDR2 SMNVEV (reference sequence). CDR3 size: 14 residues. CDR3 DNA: TGTGCCAGCGGACTGGACAGGGGTAACGACGAGCAGTACTTC. This translates into CASGLDRGNDEQYF.

The rearrangement links TRBV20-1 to TRBJ2-3; D not resolved. The germline V and J ends were trimmed by 3 bases and 1 base, with 8 bases remaining between them. CDR1 and CDR2 from the germline V gene are DFQATT and SNEGSKA (reference sequence). The CDR3 contains 13 residues. CDR3 nucleotide sequence: TGCAGTGCTAGGGGATTTGGCACAGATACGCAGTATTTT. Encoded protein: CSARGFGTDTQYF.

This clonotype has more than one count but fewer than ten. V and J are TRBV4-3 and TRBJ2-1; perhaps TRBD2 as D (7 bases). V was shortened by 1 base and J by 0 bases, with 16 bases between the two germline ends. Germline CDR1 is LGHNA and CDR2 is YSLEER. The CDR3 loop spans 18 amino acids. In nucleotides, the CDR3 is TGCGCCAGCAGCCAAGCTGAAGGGGGGGGGCCCTCCTACAATGAGCAGTTCTTC. Residues: CASSQAEGGGPSYNEQFF.

This chain joins TRBV6-1 and TRBJ1-1; D is possibly TRBD1 (6 bases). This CDR3 region has 16 residues. Germline lookup yields CDR1 MNHNS and CDR2 SASEGT. Trimming cost V 5 bases and J 0 bases, with 16 bases left between them. The CDR3 coding sequence is TGTGCCAGCAGTACGACAGGAAGCCTCCTGAACACTGAAGCTTTCTTT. This translates into CASSTTGSLLNTEAFF.

This clonotype was found a few times. V gene TRBV18 combines with J gene TRBJ2-1; 12 nucleotides line up with TRBD1. The trim removed 5 bases at V and 6 bases at J, leaving 8 bases unmatched. Germline lookup yields CDR1 KGHSH and CDR2 LQKENI. The CDR3 has 16 amino acids. The CDR3 here is CASSYRDRGRSNEQFF. The DNA for the CDR3 is TGTGCCAGCTCATACCGGGACAGGGGGCGCAGCAATGAGCAGTTCTTC.